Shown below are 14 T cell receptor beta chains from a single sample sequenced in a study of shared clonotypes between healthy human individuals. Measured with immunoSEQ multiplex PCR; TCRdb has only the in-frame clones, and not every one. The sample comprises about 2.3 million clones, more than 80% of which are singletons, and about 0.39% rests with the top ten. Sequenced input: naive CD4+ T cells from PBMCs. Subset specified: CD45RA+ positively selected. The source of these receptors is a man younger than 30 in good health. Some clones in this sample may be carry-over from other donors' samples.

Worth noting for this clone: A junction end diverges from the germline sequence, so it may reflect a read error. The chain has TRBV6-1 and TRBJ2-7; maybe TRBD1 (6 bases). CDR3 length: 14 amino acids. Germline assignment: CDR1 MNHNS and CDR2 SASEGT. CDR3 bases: TGTGCCAGCAGTGAAAACTTGGCCACGACAGGTTGGCGCTTC. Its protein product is CASSENLATTGWRF.

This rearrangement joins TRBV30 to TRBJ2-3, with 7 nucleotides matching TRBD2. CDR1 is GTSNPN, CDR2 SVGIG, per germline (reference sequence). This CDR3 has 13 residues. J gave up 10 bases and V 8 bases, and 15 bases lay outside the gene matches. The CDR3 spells CAGAAAQRGAQYF. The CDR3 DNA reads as TGTGCCGGAGCGGCTGCACAACGGGGGGCGCAGTATTTT.

CDR3 in amino acids: CAWRATGLTYGYTF. In DNA, the CDR3 is TGTGCCTGGAGGGCTACAGGGCTTACCTATGGCTACACCTTC. The chain combines TRBV30 with TRBJ1-2, with a tentative D call TRBD1 (6 bases). Trimming left V 3 bases short and J 4 bases short, with 15 bases between. The CDR3 totals 14 residues. CDR1 is GTSNPN and CDR2 is SVGIG in the germline V gene (reference sequence).

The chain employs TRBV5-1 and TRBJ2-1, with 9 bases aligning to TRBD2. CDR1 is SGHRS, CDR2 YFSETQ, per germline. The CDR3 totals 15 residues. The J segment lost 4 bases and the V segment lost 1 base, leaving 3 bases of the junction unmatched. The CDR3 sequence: CASSLPSGEYNEQFF. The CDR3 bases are TGCGCCAGCAGCTTGCCTAGCGGGGAATACAATGAGCAGTTCTTC.

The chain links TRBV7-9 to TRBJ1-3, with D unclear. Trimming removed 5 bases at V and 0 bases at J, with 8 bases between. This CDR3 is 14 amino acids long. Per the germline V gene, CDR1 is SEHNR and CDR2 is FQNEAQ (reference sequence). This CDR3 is CASSRGDSGNTIYF. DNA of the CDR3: TGTGCCAGCAGCCGTGGGGACTCTGGAAACACCATATATTTT.

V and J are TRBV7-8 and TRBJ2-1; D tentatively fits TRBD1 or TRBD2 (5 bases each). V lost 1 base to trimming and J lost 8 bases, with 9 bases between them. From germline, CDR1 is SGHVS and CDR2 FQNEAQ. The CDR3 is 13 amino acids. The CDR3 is CASSLEGTHEQFF. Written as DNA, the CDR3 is TGTGCCAGCAGCTTAGAGGGGACCCATGAGCAGTTCTTC. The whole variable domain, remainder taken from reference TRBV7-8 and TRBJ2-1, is GAGVSQSPRYKVAKRGQDVALRCDPISGHVSLFWYQQALGQGPEFLTYFQNEAQLDKSGLPSDRFFAERPEGSVSTLKIQRTQQEDSAVYLCASSLEGTHEQFFGPGTRLTVL.

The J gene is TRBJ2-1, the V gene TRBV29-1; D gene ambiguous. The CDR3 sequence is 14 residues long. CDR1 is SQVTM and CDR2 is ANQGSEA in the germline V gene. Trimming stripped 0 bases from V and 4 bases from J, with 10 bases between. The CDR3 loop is CSVEEMGKYNEQFF. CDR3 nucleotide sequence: TGCAGCGTTGAAGAAATGGGGAAATACAATGAGCAGTTCTTC.

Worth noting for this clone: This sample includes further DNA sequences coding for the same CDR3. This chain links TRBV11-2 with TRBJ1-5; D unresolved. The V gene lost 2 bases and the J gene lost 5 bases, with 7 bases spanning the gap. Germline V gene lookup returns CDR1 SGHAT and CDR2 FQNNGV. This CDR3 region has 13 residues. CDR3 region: CASSLTGDQPQHF. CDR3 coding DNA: TGTGCCAGCAGCTTAACCGGGGATCAGCCCCAGCATTTT.

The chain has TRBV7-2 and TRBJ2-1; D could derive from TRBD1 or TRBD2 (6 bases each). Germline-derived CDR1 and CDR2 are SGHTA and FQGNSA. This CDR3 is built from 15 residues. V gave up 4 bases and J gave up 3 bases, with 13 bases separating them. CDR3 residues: CASSSYGGFYNEQFF. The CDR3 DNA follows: TGTGCCAGCAGCTCCTACGGGGGCTTCTACAATGAGCAGTTCTTC. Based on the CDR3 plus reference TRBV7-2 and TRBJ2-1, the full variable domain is GAGVSQSPSNKVTEKGKDVELRCDPISGHTALYWYRQSLGQGLEFLIYFQGNSAPDKSGLPSDRFSAERTGGSVSTLTIQRTQQEDSAVYLCASSSYGGFYNEQFFGPGTRLTVL.

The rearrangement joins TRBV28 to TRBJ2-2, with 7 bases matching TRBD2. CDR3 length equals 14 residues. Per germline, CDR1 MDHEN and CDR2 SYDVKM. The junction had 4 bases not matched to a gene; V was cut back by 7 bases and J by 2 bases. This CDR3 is CASTRLANTGELFF. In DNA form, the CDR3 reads TGTGCCAGCACCAGACTAGCTAACACCGGGGAGCTGTTTTTT. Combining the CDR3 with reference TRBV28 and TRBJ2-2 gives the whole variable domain DVKVTQSSRYLVKRTGEKVFLECVQDMDHENMFWYRQDPGLGLRLIYFSYDVKMKEKGDIPEGYSVSREKKERFSLILESASTNQTSMYLCASTRLANTGELFFGEGSRLTVL.

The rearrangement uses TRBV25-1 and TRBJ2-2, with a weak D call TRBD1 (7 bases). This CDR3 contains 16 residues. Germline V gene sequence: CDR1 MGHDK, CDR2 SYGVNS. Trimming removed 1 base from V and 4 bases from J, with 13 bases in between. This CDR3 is CASSEWQGGGTGELFF. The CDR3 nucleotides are TGTGCCAGCAGTGAATGGCAGGGGGGAGGCACCGGGGAGCTGTTTTTT.

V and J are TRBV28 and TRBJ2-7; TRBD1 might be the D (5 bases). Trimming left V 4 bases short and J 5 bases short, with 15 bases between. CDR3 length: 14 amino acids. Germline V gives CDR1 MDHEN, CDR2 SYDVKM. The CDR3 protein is CASSSPQGNNEQYF. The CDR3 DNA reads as TGTGCCAGCAGTTCTCCGCAGGGAAACAACGAGCAGTACTTC.

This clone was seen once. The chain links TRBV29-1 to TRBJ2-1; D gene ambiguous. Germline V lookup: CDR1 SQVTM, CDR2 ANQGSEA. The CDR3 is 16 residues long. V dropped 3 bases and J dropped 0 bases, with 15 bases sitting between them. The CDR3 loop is CSVESSSHLSYNEQFF. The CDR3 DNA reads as TGCAGCGTTGAGTCCAGCAGCCACCTCTCCTACAATGAGCAGTTCTTC.

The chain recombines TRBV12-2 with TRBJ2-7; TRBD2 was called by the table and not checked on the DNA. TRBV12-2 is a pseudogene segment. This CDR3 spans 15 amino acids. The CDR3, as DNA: TGTGCAAGTCGCTTGGCCGCGGGCTCTCGCTACGAGCAGTACTTC. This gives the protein CASRLAAGSRYEQYF.